These T cell receptor beta chains were read from a single sample in a study of blood T cell repertoires in COVID-19. Assay used: immunoSEQ multiplex PCR; TCRdb lists only in-frame clones, some missing. There are 250,000 to 300,000 clones in the sample; approximately 85% occur only once, and 9.5% to 12% lies in the top ten. Sequencing was done on a sample of peripheral blood. Source of these receptors: a woman between 65 and 79 years old with acute or convalescent COVID-19. CDR3s include the opening cysteine and the closing phenylalanine or tryptophan. A D gene is named only where the DNA matches it firmly. Some rows mark clone size as missing; the rest say once, few, many or name a class of expanded clone.

cdr3_length	v_call	clone_size	j_call	d_call	cdr3_nt	cdr3_aa
18	TRBV4-1	few	TRBJ1-6	.	TGCGCCAGCAGCCAAGCCCTACCGGGGACTTCTTATAATTCACCCCTCCACTTT	CASSQALPGTSYNSPLHF
13	TRBV6-1	.	TRBJ1-2	.	TGTGCCAGCAGTGAAGCACGGCGCGGGGGCTACACCTTC	CASSEARRGGYTF
14	TRBV6-5	.	TRBJ1-2	.	TGTGCCAGCAGGTTTTTGACAGAAAACTATGGCTACACCTTC	CASRFLTENYGYTF
16	TRBV7-8	.	TRBJ1-1	.	TGTGCCAGCAGCACCTCGGGGGGACGCATGAACACTGAAGCTTTCTTT	CASSTSGGRMNTEAFF
14	TRBV30	.	TRBJ2-7	.	TGTGCCTGGAGTGTGGGGGGGCGAATGTACGAGCAGTACTTC	CAWSVGGRMYEQYF
14	TRBV29-1	.	TRBJ2-7	.	TGCAGCGCCAGACTCCAGCAGGGCTCCTACGAGCAGTACTTC	CSARLQQGSYEQYF
13	TRBV12-3/TRBV12-4	.	TRBJ1-2	.	TGTGCCAGTATCGCCGGGGGGAACTATGGCTACACCTTC	CASIAGGNYGYTF
13	TRBV6-5	.	TRBJ1-4	.	TGTGCCAGCAGCTCTCCGCGCGAGGAAAAACTGTTTTTT	CASSSPREEKLFF
13	TRBV2	.	TRBJ2-3	.	TGTGCCAGCAGGGGGGGAGCGGCAGATACGCAGTATTTT	CASRGGAADTQYF
15	TRBV7-9	.	TRBJ2-3	.	TGTGCCAGCAGCTCGGGACTCGGGGGCACAGATACGCAGTATTTT	CASSSGLGGTDTQYF
15	TRBV10-3	.	TRBJ2-7	.	TGTGCCATCAGTGCATTGCTGGCTCCTGCCTACGAGCAGTACTTC	CAISALLAPAYEQYF
16	TRBV18	.	TRBJ2-2	.	TGTGCCAGCTCACCACGCAGCCGAGGAACCACCGGGGAGCTGTTTTTT	CASSPRSRGTTGELFF
13	TRBV19	.	TRBJ2-5	TRBD2	TGTGCCAGTAGTGGGGGACTAGAGGGGACCCAGTACTTC	CASSGGLEGTQYF
14	TRBV5-1	.	TRBJ2-4	.	TGCGCCAGCAGCTTGGGTTCAGGGATAAACATTCAGTACTTC	CASSLGSGINIQYF
13	TRBV2	.	TRBJ1-6	TRBD1	TGTGCCGGAGGACAGGGATATAATTCACCCCTCCACTTT	CAGGQGYNSPLHF
14	TRBV6-5	.	TRBJ1-2	TRBD1	TGTGCCAGCAGTCGACAGGGACATAACTATGGCTACACCTTC	CASSRQGHNYGYTF
14	TRBV11-2	.	TRBJ2-5	.	TGTGCCAGCAGCTCATTTACAGGGCCGGAGACCCAGTACTTC	CASSSFTGPETQYF
14	TRBV5-1	.	TRBJ1-4	TRBD1	TGCGCCAGCAGCTTGGAGGGGGCGGGGGAAAAACTGTTTTTT	CASSLEGAGEKLFF
13	TRBV15	.	TRBJ1-2	.	TGTGCCACCTCCCGTGGTAGTAGCTATGGCTACACCTTC	CATSRGSSYGYTF
14	TRBV4-2	.	TRBJ1-1	.	TGTGCCAGCAGCCTCGATGGGGAGGGCACTGAAGCTTTCTTT	CASSLDGEGTEAFF
17	TRBV7-8	.	TRBJ1-4	TRBD1	TGTGCCAGCAGCGTGCTCCGGGACAGTGCAACTAATGAAAAACTGTTTTTT	CASSVLRDSATNEKLFF
14	TRBV7-3	.	TRBJ1-1	.	TGTGCCAGCAGCGCCACAGGGTCGAACACTGAAGCTTTCTTT	CASSATGSNTEAFF
11	TRBV20-1	.	TRBJ1-1	.	TGCAGTGCATTTACACGGTCGGGGGCTTTCTTT	CSAFTRSGAFF
14	TRBV11-2	.	TRBJ2-2	.	TGTGCCAGCAACGCGGCGGGGAACACCGGGGAGCTGTTTTTT	CASNAAGNTGELFF
13	TRBV12-3/TRBV12-4	.	TRBJ1-6	.	TGTGCCAGCAACCTGGGGACTTCATCACCCCTCCACTTT	CASNLGTSSPLHF
12	TRBV12-3/TRBV12-4	.	TRBJ1-2	.	TGTGCCAGCACCGCGGTGGGAGATGGCTACACCTTC	CASTAVGDGYTF
13	TRBV2	.	TRBJ2-7	TRBD2	TGTGCCAGCAGTGTGGGCGGGGGCTACGAGCAGTACTTC	CASSVGGGYEQYF
16	TRBV7-8	once	TRBJ2-7	TRBD2	TGTGCCAGCAGCTTAATTCAGGCTAGCGGCACCTACGAGCAGTACTTC	CASSLIQASGTYEQYF
14	TRBV18	.	TRBJ2-1	.	TGTGCCAGCTCACCAACGACTCTCCTCAATGAGCAGTTCTTC	CASSPTTLLNEQFF
14	TRBV5-5	.	TRBJ1-1	TRBD1	TGTGCCAGCAGCTACAGGGGACGAGACACTGAAGCTTTCTTT	CASSYRGRDTEAFF
16	TRBV15	.	TRBJ2-2	TRBD1	TGTGCCACCAGCAGGGCCCTGACAGGGACATCCGGGGAGCTGTTTTTT	CATSRALTGTSGELFF
16	TRBV13	.	TRBJ2-5	TRBD2	TGTGCCAGCAGCTTAGCGCGGGGGAGGTACCAAGAGACCCAGTACTTC	CASSLARGRYQETQYF
13	TRBV6-5	.	TRBJ1-3	.	TGTGCCAGCAGTTACAGGGGAGGAAACACCATATATTTT	CASSYRGGNTIYF
13	TRBV3-1/TRBV3-2	.	TRBJ1-5	.	TGTGCCAGCAGCCTCGGGGGTCCCCAGCCCCAGCATTTT	CASSLGGPQPQHF
14	TRBV7-9	.	TRBJ1-1	TRBD1	TGTGCCAGCAGCCGAACAGGGGGCAGGACTGAAGCTTTCTTT	CASSRTGGRTEAFF
16	TRBV11-1	.	TRBJ1-1	.	TGTGCCAGCAGCTTAGGTTGGGGGCGAGAGAACACTGAAGCTTTCTTT	CASSLGWGRENTEAFF
15	TRBV2	few	TRBJ1-2	.	TGTGCCAGCAGTGAGGGCCTCCCTCGGATCTATGGCTACACCTTC	CASSEGLPRIYGYTF
16	TRBV19	.	TRBJ2-1	.	TGTGCCAGTAGTATCGACTCCTCGAGCTCCTACAATGAGCAGTTCTTC	CASSIDSSSSYNEQFF
15	TRBV5-1	.	TRBJ2-7	TRBD1	TGCGCCAGCAGCTTGGGGGGACAGGGACTTTACGAGCAGTACTTC	CASSLGGQGLYEQYF
12	TRBV24-1	.	TRBJ1-2	.	TGTGCCACCAGTGTGGGGGGGAATGGCTACACCTTC	CATSVGGNGYTF
15	TRBV5-1	.	TRBJ2-3	.	TGCGCCAGCAAGGTCGGCAACGGGGTAACAGATACGCAGTATTTT	CASKVGNGVTDTQYF
15	TRBV5-1	.	TRBJ1-3	.	TGCGCCAGCAGCTTATACTCAGGGTCTGGAAACACCATATATTTT	CASSLYSGSGNTIYF
12	TRBV29-1	.	TRBJ1-2	.	TGCAGCGTTCATAGGGGGGGCTATGGCTACACCTTC	CSVHRGGYGYTF
14	TRBV7-9	.	TRBJ1-1	.	TGTGCCAGCAGCCTACCTGGTTCTCGGACTGAAGCTTTCTTT	CASSLPGSRTEAFF
15	TRBV7-8	once	TRBJ1-6	.	TGTGCCAGCAGCCAACTCAGGGTTAGCAATTCACCCCTCCACTTT	CASSQLRVSNSPLHF
14	TRBV11-2	.	TRBJ1-2	.	TGTGCCAGCAGCCAGTTGGACAGAAACTATGGCTACACCTTC	CASSQLDRNYGYTF
15	TRBV30	once	TRBJ1-5	.	TGTGCCTGGAGTGTTGGCCAGATGGGCAATCAGCCCCAGCATTTT	CAWSVGQMGNQPQHF
14	TRBV7-8	.	TRBJ1-6	TRBD1	TGTGCCAGCAGCCCGACAGGGGGTGATTCACCCCTCCACTTT	CASSPTGGDSPLHF